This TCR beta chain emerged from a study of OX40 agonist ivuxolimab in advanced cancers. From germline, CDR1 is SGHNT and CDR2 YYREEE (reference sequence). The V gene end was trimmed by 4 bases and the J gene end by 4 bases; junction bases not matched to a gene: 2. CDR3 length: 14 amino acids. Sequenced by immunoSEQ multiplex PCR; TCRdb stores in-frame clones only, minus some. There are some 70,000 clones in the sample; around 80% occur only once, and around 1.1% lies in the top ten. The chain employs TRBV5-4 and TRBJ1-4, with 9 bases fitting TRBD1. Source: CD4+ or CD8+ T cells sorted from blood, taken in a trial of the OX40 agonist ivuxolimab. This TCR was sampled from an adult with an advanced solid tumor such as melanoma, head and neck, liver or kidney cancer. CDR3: CASSQGQGNEKLFF. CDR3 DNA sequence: TGTGCCAGCAGCCAGGGACAGGGTAATGAAAAACTGTTTTTT.